The subject of this entry is one T cell receptor beta chain. This specimen comes from a study of monozygotic twins with inflammatory bowel disease. Looked up from germline, CDR1 is MDHEN and CDR2 is SYDVKM. This CDR3 contains 15 residues. Using the 5' RACE reads, TCRdb records one entry per CDR3 protein without DNA. The data include 300,000 to 350,000 distinct CDR3 sequences; the top ten clones carry 2% to 2.5%. This clonotype was sampled from a human donor with ulcerative colitis or Crohn's disease, or a healthy co-twin of an affected twin (not recorded which). The chain carries TRBV28 and TRBJ2-3; TCRdb designates TRBD1, a call that cannot be tested without DNA. Sequencing input: blood. CDR3 sequence reads: CASRISGGGTGTQYF. Variable domain in full (rest from reference TRBV28 and TRBJ2-3): DVKVTQSSRYLVKRTGEKVFLECVQDMDHENMFWYRQDPGLGLRLIYFSYDVKMKEKGDIPEGYSVSREKKERFSLILESASTNQTSMYLCASRISGGGTGTQYFGPGTRLTVL.